This paragraph reports one TCR beta chain. What it recognizes is unknown. Expressed TCRB transcripts were sequenced, since all the RNA that had been isolated was reverse transcribed. Sequenced by immunoSEQ multiplex PCR; TCRdb stores in-frame clones only, minus some. The sample contains roughly 300,000 clones, roughly an eighth of which appear only once. This entry comes from a study of beta chain features in type 1 diabetes. Study conclusions and caveats: Sequencing of cDNA might inflate the share of cells that strongly express TCR. Significant though moderate, a shortening of TCRB CDR3s appeared in all four CD4+ subsets of Type 1 diabetes patients.

V gave up 0 bases and J gave up 7 bases, with 13 bases separating them. Germline CDR1 and CDR2: LGHNA and YNFKEQ. The CDR3 is 15 residues long. This clonotype originated in a man under 40 with type 1 diabetes. V and J are TRBV4-2 and TRBJ2-1; a weak D match, TRBD2 (6 bases). Material: naive CD4+ T cells from blood. The CDR3 protein is CASSQDSGVENEQFF. The CDR3 bases are TGTGCCAGCAGCCAAGATTCGGGGGTGGAGAATGAGCAGTTCTTC.